In its sample, the clone carrying this TCR beta chain was seen a few times. The antigen remains undetermined. Germline loops: CDR1 SGHKS, CDR2 YYEKEE (reference sequence). The CDR3 spans 14 residues. Trimming took 0 bases from V and 5 from J, leaving 11 bases between them. Samples had at least 6.5 million PBMCs isolated from them. These data come from a study of blood T cells in healthy people across ages. Study results and limitations: Per-million-T-cell TCR beta diversity fell roughly linearly with age. In these data, TCR beta diversity tracked strongly with naive T cell percentage. There was no known CMV status for donors, so expanded clonotype changes were possibly confounded.

Through a sample-barcoded 5' primer and a J-beta primer mix, a second PCR was run for about 6 to 11 cycles. TCRdb itself ran the 5' RACE reads through MiXCR, one entry per CDR3 protein. The repertoire holds some 1.5 million distinct CDR3 sequences, roughly 27% seen once, with 7% to 9% in the top ten. The clonotype originates from a woman in her twenties or thirties in good health. The chain carries TRBV5-5 and TRBJ2-5, with D tentatively TRBD1 (5 bases). Source material: blood. For the CDR3, the DNA is TGTGCCAGCAGCTTGGAGCAGGGCATGGAGACCCAGTACTTC. This encodes CASSLEQGMETQYF.